Below are 23 T cell receptor beta chains sequenced from a single sample in a study of blood T cell repertoires in COVID-19. Produced via immunoSEQ multiplex PCR; TCRdb's table is partial and in-frame only. The sample holds fewer than 350,000 clones, around 85% seen once. The sequenced sample was PBMCs or T cells enriched from blood (not recorded which). The receptors were sampled from a woman between 50 and 59 years old who had recovered from COVID-19.

The CDR3 DNA follows: TGTGCCAGCAGTGAAGCGCTAGGCACTACCTACGAGCAGTACTTC. Translating it yields CASSEALGTTYEQYF. The chain joins TRBV6-1 to TRBJ2-7; D ambiguous. Trimming stripped 0 bases from V and 2 bases from J, with 11 bases between. CDR3 length: 15 residues. Per germline, CDR1 MNHNS and CDR2 SASEGT.

The V and J genes are TRBV5-1 and TRBJ1-5, with TRBD1 matching 7 bases. The CDR3 runs 16 residues. The V and J ends lost 1 base and 7 bases, in that order; junction bases with no gene match: 11. The germline V gene has CDR1 SGHRS and CDR2 YFSETQ. CDR3 loop: CASSLMNRQGIQPQHF. For the CDR3, the DNA is TGCGCCAGCAGCTTGATGAACCGACAGGGCATCCAGCCCCAGCATTTT.

The rearrangement joins TRBV25-1 to TRBJ2-7; maybe TRBD2 (5 bases). Trimming took 2 bases from V and 0 from J, leaving 11 bases between them. Germline CDR1 is MGHDK and CDR2 is SYGVNS. The CDR3 runs to 15 residues. The CDR3 region has the DNA TGTGCCAGCAGTGAAACGAGGGTGGCCTCCTACGAGCAGTACTTC. This codes for CASSETRVASYEQYF.

This clone was counted many times. The gene calls are TRBV7-3 and TRBJ1-1; tentatively, D is TRBD1 (5 bases). The V end was cut by 4 bases, the J end by 8 bases, with 14 bases between. CDR1 and CDR2 (germline): SGHTA, FQGTGA. The CDR3 loop spans 13 amino acids. The CDR3 here is CASSSQWGEEAFF. In nucleotides, the CDR3 is TGTGCCAGCAGCTCACAGTGGGGCGAGGAAGCTTTCTTT.

This sequence joins TRBV9 and TRBJ2-3; 8 nucleotides match TRBD2. From germline, CDR1 is SGDLS and CDR2 YYNGEE. The CDR3 runs 15 residues. The junction had 10 bases not matched to a gene; V was cut back by 4 bases and J by 6 bases. CDR3 loop: CASSLRTSTGDTQYF. The CDR3 DNA follows: TGTGCCAGCAGCCTCAGGACTAGCACGGGGGATACGCAGTATTTT.

The J gene is TRBJ1-5, the V gene TRBV15; TRBD1 matches 9 bases. Germline V gives CDR1 LNHNV, CDR2 YYDKDF (reference sequence). The ends lost 3 bases at V and 7 bases at J; junction bases unmatched: 4. This CDR3 has 14 residues. The CDR3 sequence is CATSRTGGLQPQHF. Written as DNA, the CDR3 is TGTGCCACCAGCAGGACAGGGGGTTTACAGCCCCAGCATTTT.

The chain couples TRBV19 to TRBJ1-5, with D unclear. This CDR3 has 13 amino acids. Germline CDR1 is LNHDA and CDR2 is SQIVND (reference sequence). V was clipped by 6 bases and J by 6 bases, with 12 bases between them. The CDR3 region is CASSFQVRQPQHF. CDR3 sequence (DNA): TGTGCCAGTAGCTTTCAGGTTCGTCAGCCCCAGCATTTT.

Only one count was recorded for this clone. The chain employs TRBV4-2 and TRBJ1-2; weak D call: TRBD1 (6 bases). The germline V gene encodes CDR1 LGHNA and CDR2 YNFKEQ. Trimming removed 0 bases at V and 3 bases at J, with 14 bases between. The CDR3 contains 16 residues. The CDR3 spells CASSQDLRQDHYGYTF. CDR3 DNA: TGTGCCAGCAGCCAAGACCTAAGACAGGATCACTATGGCTACACCTTC.

This chain links TRBV2 with TRBJ1-6, with D unclear. The V gene lost 8 bases and the J gene lost 10 bases, with 15 bases spanning the gap. This CDR3 contains 13 residues. Germline CDR1 and CDR2: SNHLY and FYNNEI. The CDR3 loop reads CASPAPSGSPLHF. The CDR3 DNA reads TGTGCCAGCCCGGCCCCCTCGGGGTCACCCCTCCACTTT. Full variable domain (rest looked up from reference TRBV2 and TRBJ1-6): EPEVTQTPSHQVTQMGQEVILRCVPISNHLYFYWYRQILGQKVEFLVSFYNNEISEKSEIFDDQFSVERPDGSNFTLKIRSTKLEDSAMYFCASPAPSGSPLHFGNGTRLTVT.

This sequence joins TRBV7-2 and TRBJ1-4; TRBD1 is a possible D gene (5 bases). Germline values: CDR1 SGHTA, CDR2 FQGNSA. The V gene lost 5 bases and the J gene lost 7 bases, with 14 bases spanning the gap. The CDR3 loop spans 14 amino acids. The CDR3 region is CASSLQEGREKLFF. CDR3 nucleotide sequence: TGTGCCAGCAGCCTGCAGGAGGGGCGTGAAAAACTGTTTTTT.

This rearrangement joins TRBV18 to TRBJ2-1; TRBD2 matches 9 bases. CDR3 length: 15 amino acids. Looked up from germline, CDR1 is KGHSH and CDR2 is LQKENI. V dropped 6 bases and J dropped 6; count of bases not matched to a gene: 9. This CDR3 reads CASSDSGSRANEQFF. The CDR3 DNA reads as TGTGCCAGCTCGGATAGCGGGAGTCGTGCCAATGAGCAGTTCTTC. The variable domain in full, with the rest retrieved from reference TRBV18 and TRBJ2-1, is NAGVMQNPRHLVRRRGQEARLRCSPMKGHSHVYWYRQLPEEGLKFMVYLQKENIIDESGMPKERFSAEFPKEGPSILRIQQVVRGDSAAYFCASSDSGSRANEQFFGPGTRLTVL.

The genes are TRBV10-2 and TRBJ1-2; 8 bases map to TRBD1. Germline trimming cut 7 bases from V and 7 bases from J; bases unmatched to any gene: 5. The V gene's germline CDR1 is WSHSY and CDR2 SAAADI. The CDR3 contains 12 residues. The CDR3 sequence: CASTQGAFGYTF. The CDR3 nucleotides read TGCGCCAGCACTCAGGGGGCCTTTGGCTACACCTTC.

The J gene is TRBJ1-4, the V gene TRBV15, with a tentative D call TRBD1 (5 bases). Trimming took off 5 bases at V and 3 bases at J, with 19 bases between the two ends. This CDR3 spans 17 amino acids. From germline, CDR1 is LNHNV and CDR2 YYDKDF (reference sequence). The CDR3 DNA reads as TGTGCCACCAGCCGGAGGGGAGGGTTCGCGGCTAATGAAAAACTGTTTTTT. Amino acids: CATSRRGGFAANEKLFF.

CDR3 amino acids: CAISGDIYGYTF. In DNA, the CDR3 is TGTGCCATCTCAGGGGACATTTATGGCTACACCTTC. The chain links TRBV12-3 or TRBV12-4 to TRBJ1-2; D might be TRBD1 (6 bases). The CDR3 has 12 amino acids. The V gene lost 10 bases and the J gene lost 5 bases, with 14 bases spanning the gap.

This chain connects TRBV11-2 to TRBJ1-6, with D perhaps TRBD1 (6 bases). CDR3 length equals 15 residues. Germline loops: CDR1 SGHAT, CDR2 FQNNGV. Between the trimmed V and J ends, which lost 4 bases and 10 bases, there was a span of 17 bases. The CDR3 nucleotides read TGTGCCAGCAGCTCCGGGACATCCTTCTTGTCACCCCTCCACTTT. It translates to CASSSGTSFLSPLHF.

This clone was picked up a small number of times. The rearrangement joins TRBV6-5 to TRBJ2-6; a weak D match, TRBD1 (5 bases). Trimming left V 7 bases short and J 12 bases short, with 22 bases between. Germline-derived CDR1 and CDR2 are MNHEY and SVGAGI. This CDR3 has 15 residues. The CDR3 DNA follows: TGTGCCAGCACACCCGTGGCAGGGAACGATCTCGTCCTGACTTTC. Amino acids: CASTPVAGNDLVLTF.

J is TRBJ1-1 and V is TRBV19; no definite D call. V lost 3 bases and J lost 0, with 11 bases in between. The CDR3 consists of 15 residues. In germline, CDR1 is LNHDA, CDR2 SQIVND (reference sequence). In DNA, the CDR3 is TGTGCCAGTAGTATGGTGGCTCAGATGAACACTGAAGCTTTCTTT. Translated, it gives CASSMVAQMNTEAFF.

The J gene is TRBJ2-1, the V gene TRBV7-8; the D is unclear. CDR3 length: 15 residues. The germline V and J ends were trimmed by 5 bases and 0 bases, with 11 bases remaining between them. CDR1 SGHVS and CDR2 FQNEAQ come from the germline V gene. CDR3 sequence (DNA): TGTGCCAGCAGCCTCGCCCACGGCTCCTACAATGAGCAGTTCTTC. The encoded protein is CASSLAHGSYNEQFF.

The V and J genes are TRBV7-9 and TRBJ2-5, with 7 bases lining up with TRBD2. CDR1 and CDR2 (germline): SEHNR, FQNEAQ (reference sequence). The CDR3 totals 17 residues. With V trimmed by 2 bases and J by 2 bases, 11 bases remained unmatched. The CDR3 sequence is CASSLRPLREVQETQYF. As DNA, the CDR3 is TGTGCCAGCAGCTTACGCCCCCTCCGGGAGGTACAAGAGACCCAGTACTTC.

V usage is TRBV5-1 and J usage is TRBJ2-7; 8 bases are a match to TRBD1. J was trimmed by 3 bases and V by 0 bases; bases with no gene match: 8. The CDR3 has 16 amino acids. The germline V gene has CDR1 SGHRS and CDR2 YFSETQ. This CDR3 reads CASSLAPGGGFYEQYF. DNA of the CDR3: TGCGCCAGCAGCTTGGCCCCAGGGGGCGGTTTCTACGAGCAGTACTTC.

This chain links TRBV7-9 with TRBJ2-3; the D is unclear. CDR3 length: 12 amino acids. Per the germline V gene, CDR1 is SEHNR and CDR2 is FQNEAQ (reference sequence). V was shortened by 5 bases and J by 3 bases, with 6 bases between the two germline ends. Here the CDR3 reads CASSPSTDTQYF. The DNA for the CDR3 is TGTGCCAGCAGCCCCTCGACAGATACGCAGTATTTT.

This clone occurred once. The chain joins TRBV4-3 to TRBJ1-1; possibly TRBD1 for D (5 bases). With 0 bases removed from V and 7 bases from J, the gap between germline ends came to 9 bases. Germline V gene sequence: CDR1 LGHNA, CDR2 YSLEER. This CDR3 spans 13 amino acids. CDR3 amino acids: CASSQEGLGEAFF. In DNA, the CDR3 is TGCGCCAGCAGCCAAGAGGGACTAGGTGAAGCTTTCTTT.

The CDR3 nucleotides read TGTGCCACCAGCGGACGGACGTCGCGGGCAGATACGCAGTATTTT. As protein: CATSGRTSRADTQYF. The chain is built from TRBV15 and TRBJ2-3; D is possibly TRBD2 (5 bases). The CDR3 extends over 15 amino acids. Germline V gene data show CDR1 as LNHNV and CDR2 as YYDKDF (reference sequence). The germline V and J ends were trimmed by 5 bases and 4 bases, with 16 bases remaining between them. The full variable domain, in which reference TRBV15 and TRBJ2-3 provide the parts outside the CDR3, is DAMVIQNPRYQVTQFGKPVTLSCSQTLNHNVMYWYQQKSSQAPKLLFHYYDKDFNNEADTPDNFQSRRPNTSFCFLDIRSPGLGDTAMYLCATSGRTSRADTQYFGPGTRLTVL.